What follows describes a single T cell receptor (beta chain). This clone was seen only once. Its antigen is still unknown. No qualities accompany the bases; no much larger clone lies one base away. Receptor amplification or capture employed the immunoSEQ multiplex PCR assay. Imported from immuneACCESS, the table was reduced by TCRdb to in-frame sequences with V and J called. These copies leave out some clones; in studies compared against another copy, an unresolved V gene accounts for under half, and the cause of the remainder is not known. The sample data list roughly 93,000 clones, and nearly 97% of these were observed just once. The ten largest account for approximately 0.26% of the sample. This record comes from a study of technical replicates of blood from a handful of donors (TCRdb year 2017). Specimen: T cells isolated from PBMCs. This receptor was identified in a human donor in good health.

The CDR3 sequence is CASSPAGGTKNYEQYF. At the DNA level, the sequence is TGCGCCAGCAGCCCCGCTGGGGGGACTAAAAACTACGAGCAGTACTTC. The sequence joins TRBV4-1 to TRBJ2-7, with 7 central nucleotides matching TRBD2. Taken from the germline V gene, the CDR1 and CDR2 loops are MGHRA and YSYEKL. V is trimmed back by 4 bases and J by 3 bases, and the junction contains 12 bases that no gene match accounts for. Including cysteine and phenylalanine, the CDR3 has 16 amino acids. Left in the record is the CDR3 DNA by itself, 48 bases read in frame from the first base.